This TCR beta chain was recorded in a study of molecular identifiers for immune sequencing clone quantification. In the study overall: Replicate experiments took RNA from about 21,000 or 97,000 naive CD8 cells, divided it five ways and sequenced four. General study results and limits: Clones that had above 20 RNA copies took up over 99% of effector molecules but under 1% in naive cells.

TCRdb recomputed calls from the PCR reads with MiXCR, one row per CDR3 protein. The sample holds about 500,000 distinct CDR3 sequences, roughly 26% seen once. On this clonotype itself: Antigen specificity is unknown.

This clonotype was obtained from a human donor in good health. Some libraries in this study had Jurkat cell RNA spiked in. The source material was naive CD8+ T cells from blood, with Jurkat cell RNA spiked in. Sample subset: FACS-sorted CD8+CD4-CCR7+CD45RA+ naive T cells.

CDR3 in amino acids: CSARLADSYEQYF. For the CDR3, the DNA is TGCAGTGCTAGACTAGCGGACTCCTACGAGCAGTACTTC. V gene TRBV20-1 combines with J gene TRBJ2-7; 7 bases match TRBD2. With 2 bases clipped from V and 0 bases from J, the junction kept 1 base outside the gene matches. Looked up from germline, CDR1 is DFQATT and CDR2 is SNEGSKA (reference sequence). The CDR3 runs 13 residues.